This entry lists 32 T cell receptor beta chains sequenced from one sample in a study of neurological immune-mediated disorders. TCRdb re-analysed the 5' RACE reads in MiXCR, keeping a single row per CDR3 protein. The repertoire has roughly 61,000 distinct CDR3 sequences, about 11% of them found once; the top ten carry more than 6.5%. Time point described: longitudinal time-point 1 (baseline). Sequenced material: PBMCs. The source is a male donor with HTLV-1-associated myelopathy (HAM/TSP).

This clonotype was counted ten times or more. The J gene is TRBJ1-1, the V gene TRBV6-6, with a possible D match to TRBD1 (6 bases). The CDR3 is 15 amino acids. Deletions cut 0 bases from V and 5 bases from J, with 13 bases between. Germline V lookup: CDR1 MNHNY, CDR2 SVGAGI (reference sequence). The CDR3 DNA sequence: TGTGCCAGCAGTTACTCTCCGCAGGGGAGGACTGAAGCTTTCTTT. Encoded protein: CASSYSPQGRTEAFF.

This clonotype was recorded at least ten times. The rearrangement links TRBV7-2 to TRBJ2-2, with D maybe TRBD2 (5 bases). Germline CDR1 and CDR2: SGHTA and FQGNSA. V was clipped by 5 bases and J by 2 bases, with 15 bases between them. This CDR3 has 16 amino acids. CDR3 region: CASSPTVTINTGELFF. The CDR3 bases are TGTGCCAGCAGCCCAACGGTGACTATCAACACCGGGGAGCTGTTTTTT.

This clonotype has just a few counts. The rearrangement links TRBV4-2 to TRBJ1-4; TRBD1 matches at 8 bases. Looked up from germline, CDR1 is LGHNA and CDR2 is YNFKEQ. This CDR3 comprises 16 residues. Germline trimming cut 3 bases from V and 8 bases from J; bases unmatched to any gene: 11. CDR3 in amino acids: CASSQRTETGEEKLFF. The CDR3 DNA follows: TGTGCCAGCAGCCAGCGAACGGAGACAGGGGAGGAAAAACTGTTTTTT.

This clonotype was detected ten times or more. This chain joins TRBV7-6 and TRBJ2-7; weak D call: TRBD2 (5 bases). Germline CDR1 SGHVS, CDR2 FNYEAQ. V lost 5 bases and J 3 bases, leaving 17 bases between the germline ends. The CDR3 spans 15 residues. The CDR3, as DNA: TGTGCCAGCAGCCCCCAGCGGCGGGCAGACTACGAGCAGTACTTC. It specifies CASSPQRRADYEQYF.

This clonotype was counted many times. The chain combines TRBV20-1 with TRBJ2-1, with no clear D. The CDR3 contains 13 residues. Trimming removed 3 bases at V and 3 bases at J, with 9 bases between. The germline V gene has CDR1 DFQATT and CDR2 SNEGSKA (reference sequence). The CDR3 coding sequence is TGCAGTGCTAGTCCCGGAAGCTACAATGAGCAGTTCTTC. Translated, it gives CSASPGSYNEQFF.

This clonotype came up many times. The rearrangement links TRBV20-1 to TRBJ1-5, with D unresolved. The CDR3 runs 15 residues. The germline gives CDR1 DFQATT, CDR2 SNEGSKA (reference sequence). V was pared by 3 bases and J by 1 base, with 13 bases between. CDR3 nucleotide sequence: TGCAGTGCTAGCCCATCGGTTTGGAGCAATCAGCCCCAGCATTTT. This codes for CSASPSVWSNQPQHF.

This clonotype occurred many times. The chain couples TRBV6-2 or TRBV6-3 to TRBJ2-2, with D uncertain. CDR1 and CDR2 from the germline V gene are MNHEY and SVGEGT. Trimming removed 6 bases from V and 5 bases from J, with 10 bases in between. There are 13 residues in the CDR3. The CDR3 here is CASRTSWTGELFF. As DNA, the CDR3 is TGTGCCAGCAGGACCAGTTGGACCGGGGAGCTGTTTTTT.

This clonotype was counted ten times or more. J is TRBJ1-1 and V is TRBV12-3 or TRBV12-4; TRBD1 is a possible D gene (5 bases). The CDR3 consists of 14 residues. The V and J ends lost 0 bases and 1 base respectively, with 6 bases between them. The CDR3 reads CASSLAGENTEAFF. CDR3 DNA: TGTGCCAGCAGTTTAGCAGGGGAGAACACTGAAGCTTTCTTT.

The chain uses TRBV7-3 and TRBJ2-5; D possibly corresponds to TRBD1 (5 bases). Trimming stripped 0 bases from V and 7 bases from J, with 12 bases between. The CDR3 spans 14 residues. CDR1 is SGHTA, CDR2 FQGTGA, per germline. DNA for the CDR3: TGTGCCAGCAGCTTAACCTGGGAAACAGGGACCCAGTACTTC. Protein: CASSLTWETGTQYF.

The table lists this clonotype with many counts. The chain joins TRBV3-1 to TRBJ2-5; possible D gene TRBD2, 6 bases. The CDR3 spans 15 residues. The V gene lost 4 bases and the J gene lost 3 bases, with 15 bases spanning the gap. Germline CDR1 LGHDT, CDR2 YNNKEL (reference sequence). CDR3 in DNA: TGTGCCAGCAGCCGCACTGGCGGGGTCAAAGAGACCCAGTACTTC. It yields the protein CASSRTGGVKETQYF.

This clonotype was recorded many times. V and J are TRBV20-1 and TRBJ2-7; 12 bases fit TRBD2. The ends lost 0 bases at V and 10 bases at J; junction bases unmatched: 7. The length of the CDR3 is 14 residues. Germline V gene sequence: CDR1 DFQATT, CDR2 SNEGSKA (reference sequence). The CDR3 spells CSARDPLAGGRQYF. The CDR3 bases are TGCAGTGCTAGAGATCCGCTAGCGGGGGGGCGACAGTACTTC.

This clonotype was seen many times. The rearrangement links TRBV29-1 to TRBJ1-3, with TRBD1 identical over 7 bases. Germline V gene sequence: CDR1 SQVTM, CDR2 ANQGSEA. This CDR3 comprises 15 residues. Trimming cost V 6 bases and J 2 bases; bases outside gene matches: 10. The CDR3 nucleotides are TGCAGCGTAGTTCCCTCGACAGGGCCTGGAAACACCATATATTTT. Its translation is CSVVPSTGPGNTIYF.

Ten or more counts support this clonotype. The chain carries TRBV20-1 and TRBJ2-1; D unclear. In germline, CDR1 is DFQATT, CDR2 SNEGSKA (reference sequence). The CDR3 loop spans 14 amino acids. V lost 4 bases to trimming and J lost 1 base, with 11 bases between them. The CDR3 region is CSATYRKSYNEQFF. CDR3 nucleotides: TGCAGTGCTACCTACAGAAAGTCCTACAATGAGCAGTTCTTC.

This clonotype was detected many times. The rearrangement links TRBV14 to TRBJ2-5, with a tentative D call TRBD2 (5 bases). CDR1 is SGHDN, CDR2 FVKESK, per germline. There are 14 residues in the CDR3. V lost 4 bases to trimming and J lost 1 base, with 10 bases between them. The CDR3 DNA is TGTGCCAGCAGCCCCCCGGGAACCCAAGAGACCCAGTACTTC. Its protein is CASSPPGTQETQYF.

This clonotype was detected many times. The chain employs TRBV2 and TRBJ1-6; TRBD1 matches 8 bases. J was trimmed by 8 bases and V by 2 bases; bases with no gene match: 2. The CDR3 has 14 residues. CDR1 and CDR2 (germline): SNHLY, FYNNEI. CDR3 sequence reads: CASSETTGDSPLHF. The CDR3 DNA reads TGTGCCAGCAGTGAAACGACAGGGGATTCACCCCTCCACTTT.

This clonotype occurred many times. The CDR3 here is CASSPLGTGGINTQYF. The CDR3 DNA reads as TGCGCCAGCTCACCGCTCGGGACAGGGGGCATAAATACGCAGTATTTT. The rearrangement links TRBV10-1 to TRBJ2-3; 12 nucleotides agree with TRBD1. This CDR3 comprises 16 residues. After removal of 8 bases from V and 7 bases from J, the junction contained 13 bases not matched to a gene. Germline lookup yields CDR1 WNHNN and CDR2 SYGVQD (reference sequence).

In its sample, this clonotype was seen many times. The chain couples TRBV5-1 to TRBJ2-7, with D unclear. Trimming took 0 bases from V and 2 from J, leaving 15 bases between them. CDR1 SGHRS and CDR2 YFSETQ come from the germline V gene. The CDR3 spans 16 residues. CDR3 in DNA: TGCGCCAGCAGCTTGGCCCGGGTCCGAGGACCCTACGAGCAGTACTTC. It specifies CASSLARVRGPYEQYF.

This clonotype was found once. This may be a read error, as it is one base from a much larger clone. This chain connects TRBV20-1 to TRBJ1-5, with D unresolved. Germline V gives CDR1 DFQATT, CDR2 SNEGSKA (reference sequence). V was shortened by 5 bases and J by 6 bases, with 17 bases between the two germline ends. The CDR3 runs to 14 residues. The DNA for the CDR3 is TGCAGTGCTGGCCCCCCCACCCCCTGTCAGCCCCAGCATTTT. Amino acid sequence: CSAGPPTPCQPQHF.

The chain links TRBV10-3 to TRBJ2-3; D may be TRBD2 (5 bases). Germline CDR1 ENHRY, CDR2 SYGVKD. The CDR3 is made up of 12 amino acids. Between the trimmed V and J ends, which lost 0 bases and 9 bases, there was a span of 7 bases. The CDR3 coding sequence is TGTGCCATCAGTGAGTCCCGGGAAACGCAGTATTTT. Protein: CAISESRETQYF.

There are many counts of this clonotype. CDR3 sequence reads: CSARDQGGTGANVLTF. For the CDR3, the DNA is TGCAGTGCTAGAGATCAGGGGGGTACTGGGGCCAACGTCCTGACTTTC. The chain employs TRBV20-1 and TRBJ2-6; D perhaps matches TRBD1 (7 bases). The CDR3 runs 16 residues. The germline CDR1 and CDR2 sequences are DFQATT and SNEGSKA (reference sequence). V lost 0 bases and J lost 2, with 11 bases in between.

The sample holds many counts of this clonotype. This rearrangement joins TRBV24-1 to TRBJ1-1; D is unclear. V was cut by 5 bases and J by 4 bases, with 10 bases left in between. Per germline, CDR1 KGHDR and CDR2 SFDVKD. This CDR3 comprises 13 residues. CDR3 region: CATSVAGGTEAFF. DNA of the CDR3: TGTGCCACCAGTGTCGCTGGAGGCACTGAAGCTTTCTTT.

This clonotype has more than one count but fewer than ten. The gene calls are TRBV7-9 and TRBJ2-2; D is uncertain. Trimming stripped 5 bases from V and 0 bases from J, with 13 bases between. The germline V gene encodes CDR1 SEHNR and CDR2 FQNEAQ (reference sequence). This CDR3 comprises 16 residues. This CDR3 reads CASSTPATSNTGELFF. CDR3 in DNA: TGTGCCAGCAGCACCCCGGCGACTTCGAACACCGGGGAGCTGTTTTTT.

This clonotype appeared many times. The J gene is TRBJ1-1, the V gene TRBV24-1; TRBD1 might be the D (6 bases). Germline loops: CDR1 KGHDR, CDR2 SFDVKD. This CDR3 spans 15 amino acids. V shed 3 bases and J shed 1 base, with 11 bases lying between them. In nucleotides, the CDR3 is TGTGCCACCAGTGATCCCCGGACAGCGAACACTGAAGCTTTCTTT. The encoded protein is CATSDPRTANTEAFF.

With respect to this clonotype: It may be a read error: a sequence one base away is much more abundant. This chain links TRBV29-1 with TRBJ2-7, with D perhaps assigned TRBD1 or TRBD2 (5 bases each). Germline V lookup: CDR1 SQVTM, CDR2 ANQGSEA. The CDR3 sequence is 14 residues long. Trimming cost V 8 bases and J 5 bases, with 22 bases left between them. Here the CDR3 reads CSIAPGRLINEQYF. CDR3 DNA sequence: TGCAGCATAGCACCGGGACGGCTCATCAACGAGCAGTACTTC.

In this sample, this clonotype turned up many times. The CDR3 loop is CASSQESPGRRYGYTF. The CDR3 region has the DNA TGTGCCAGCAGCCAAGAATCTCCAGGGCGGAGATATGGCTACACCTTC. The rearrangement uses TRBV4-2 and TRBJ1-2; D is perhaps TRBD1 (5 bases). Germline assignment: CDR1 LGHNA and CDR2 YNFKEQ. Trimming took off 0 bases at V and 5 bases at J, with 16 bases between the two ends. The CDR3 contains 16 residues.

In the case of this clonotype: An end of the junction does not agree with germline; a read error may underlie this. The chain has TRBV5-1 and TRBJ1-1; D may be TRBD1 (6 bases). The CDR3 is made up of 15 amino acids. Germline loops: CDR1 SGHRS, CDR2 YFSETQ. The CDR3 DNA follows: TGCGCCAGCAGCTTGTCAGGGGCCTTGAACACCGAAGTTTTCTTT. Protein: CASSLSGALNTEVFF.

For this clonotype: An end of the junction does not agree with germline; a read error may underlie this. The chain uses TRBV5-5 and TRBJ1-1; D not resolved. In germline, CDR1 is SGHKS, CDR2 YYEKEE (reference sequence). The CDR3 contains 11 residues. In DNA, the CDR3 is TGTGCCAGCAGCTTCGGAGGTGAAGCTCTCTTC. It specifies CASSFGGEALF. The variable domain in full, with the rest retrieved from reference TRBV5-5 and TRBJ1-1, is DAGVTQSPTHLIKTRGQQVTLRCSPISGHKSVSWYQQVLGQGPQFIFQYYEKEERGRGNFPDRFSARQFPNYSSELNVNALLLGDSALYLCASSFGGEALFGQGTRLTVV.

This clonotype was observed many times. The V gene is TRBV12-3 or TRBV12-4, the J gene TRBJ2-2, with a tentative D call TRBD2 (5 bases). CDR3 length: 16 residues. Trimming pared 2 bases from V and 6 bases from J, leaving 16 bases between. The DNA of the CDR3 is TGTGCCAGCAGTTTATGGGCGGGCGCGGGCCCCGGGGAGCTGTTTTTT. It specifies CASSLWAGAGPGELFF.

This sequence joins TRBV28 and TRBJ2-7; D ambiguous. V was trimmed by 7 bases and J by 6 bases, leaving 10 bases between them. This CDR3 comprises 11 residues. From germline, CDR1 is MDHEN and CDR2 SYDVKM. The CDR3, as DNA: TGTGCCAGCAATGAGATGGGCGAGCAGTACTTC. Translated, it gives CASNEMGEQYF.

There are many counts of this clonotype. The V call is TRBV7-9, the J call TRBJ2-7; a weak D match, TRBD1 (5 bases). The CDR3 extends over 14 amino acids. The germline CDR1 and CDR2 sequences are SEHNR and FQNEAQ (reference sequence). Trimming cost V 0 bases and J 3 bases, with 9 bases left between them. The CDR3 loop reads CASSLAGVDYEQYF. In DNA, the CDR3 is TGTGCCAGCAGCTTAGCAGGGGTAGACTACGAGCAGTACTTC.

This clonotype came up many times. The genes are TRBV29-1 and TRBJ2-7, with a possible D match to TRBD2 (5 bases). V was cut by 4 bases and J by 0 bases, with 7 bases left in between. This CDR3 is 12 amino acids long. CDR1 and CDR2 from the germline V gene are SQVTM and ANQGSEA. CDR3 amino acids: CSVVRDSYEQYF. CDR3 in DNA: TGCAGCGTTGTGAGGGACTCCTACGAGCAGTACTTC.

Details on this clonotype: One end of the junction fails to match germline, which may point to a read error. The rearrangement joins TRBV20-1 to TRBJ1-1; D gene ambiguous. The CDR3 sequence is 14 residues long. Germline values: CDR1 DFQATT, CDR2 SNEGSKA (reference sequence). CDR3 region: CSARDETGLGEASF. CDR3 DNA sequence: TGCAGTGCTAGAGATGAAACGGGCCTGGGTGAAGCTTCCTTT.